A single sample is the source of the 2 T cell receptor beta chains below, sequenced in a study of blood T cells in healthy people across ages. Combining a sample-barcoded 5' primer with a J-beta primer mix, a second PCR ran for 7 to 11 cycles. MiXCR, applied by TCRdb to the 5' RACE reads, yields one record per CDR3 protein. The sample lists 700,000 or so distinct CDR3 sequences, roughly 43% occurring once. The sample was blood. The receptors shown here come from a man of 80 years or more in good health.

The CDR3 nucleotides read TGTGCCAGCAGCGTTATAGGGGCATTTGGGGCCAACGTCCTGACTTTC. Translated: CASSVIGAFGANVLTF. V gene TRBV9 combines with J gene TRBJ2-6, with D possibly TRBD1 on 5 matching bases. Germline CDR1 is SGDLS and CDR2 is YYNGEE. V was cut by 2 bases and J by 3 bases, with 12 bases left in between. The CDR3 is 16 amino acids. The entire variable domain, with the rest obtained from reference TRBV9 and TRBJ2-6, is as follows: DSGVTQTPKHLITATGQRVTLRCSPRSGDLSVYWYQQSLDQGLQFLIQYYNGEERAKGNILERFSAQQFPDLHSELNLSSLELGDSALYFCASSVIGAFGANVLTFGAGSRLTVL.

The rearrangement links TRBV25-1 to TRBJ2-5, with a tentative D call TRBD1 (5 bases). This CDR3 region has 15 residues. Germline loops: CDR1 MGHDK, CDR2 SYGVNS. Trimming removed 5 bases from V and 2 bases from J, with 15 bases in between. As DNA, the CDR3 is TGTGCCAGCAGTAAAGGGGATAGACCACAAGAGACCCAGTACTTC. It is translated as CASSKGDRPQETQYF.